What follows are 27 T cell receptor beta chains derived from one specimen sequenced in a study of T cells in women clearing cervical HPV infection. Generated by immunoSEQ multiplex PCR, the TCRdb table keeps only in-frame clones and is missing some. This table holds approximately 49,000 clones. Specimen: blood buffy coat. Receptors originate from a woman between 18 and 75 years old with a cervical HPV16 infection that either progressed to CIN3+ or cleared (not recorded which).

With regard to this clone: The CDR3 is cut off 3 residues early in the read; its end comes from the germline J gene. The chain is built from TRBV29-1 and TRBJ1-1; D is possibly TRBD1 (6 bases). The length of the CDR3 is 12 residues. Per germline, CDR1 SQVTM and CDR2 ANQGSEA. The CDR3 reads CSGGQRIGEAFF. The CDR3 DNA, read in part, is TGCAGCGGCGGACAGCGCATAGGAGAA.

On this clone: The read gets to within 3 residues of the CDR3 end, and the germline J gene fills in the rest. The chain joins TRBV19 to TRBJ2-2; no clear D. CDR3 length: 14 residues. V was cut by 7 bases and J by 6 bases, with 15 bases left in between. Germline V gene sequence: CDR1 LNHDA, CDR2 SQIVND (reference sequence). The CDR3 reads CASNPVNFPGELFF. The CDR3 bases that were read are TGTGCCAGTAATCCGGTAAATTTTCCCGGGGAG.

On this clone: From the germline J gene comes the end of the CDR3, since the read stops 3 residues before it. The chain couples TRBV14 to TRBJ1-4; the D gene is possibly TRBD1 (5 bases). The V end lost 1 base, the J end lost 8 bases, and 14 bases lay between the germline ends. Germline V gene data show CDR1 as SGHDN and CDR2 as FVKESK. The CDR3 is 15 residues long. Here the CDR3 reads CASSQVAGLDEKLFF. The DNA read from the CDR3 is TGTGCCAGCAGCCAAGTCGCAGGGCTAGACGAAAAA.

With respect to this clone: The read is 3 residues too short to cover the CDR3 end, so that end is filled in from the germline J gene. This chain joins TRBV18 and TRBJ2-1, with 9 nucleotides matching TRBD1. The V gene's germline CDR1 is KGHSH and CDR2 LQKENI. The CDR3 contains 15 residues. J lost 7 bases, V lost 1 base, and 5 bases had no gene match. The CDR3 sequence: CASSPLGQGWNEQFF. The CDR3 bases that were read are TGTGCCAGCTCACCACTAGGACAGGGGTGGAATGAG.

In regard to this clone: The read comes to an end 3 residues before the CDR3 does, leaving the germline J gene to fill in the end. The chain has TRBV6-1 and TRBJ2-6; 12 positions agree with TRBD1. The germline V gene has CDR1 MNHNS and CDR2 SASEGT. The V and J ends lost 0 bases and 3 bases, in that order; junction bases with no gene match: 3. This CDR3 has 18 residues. The CDR3 protein is CASSEAGTGGYGANVLTF. CDR3 DNA (partial): TGTGCCAGCAGTGAAGCCGGGACAGGGGGCTATGGGGCCAACGTC.

In regard to this clone: The read gets to within 3 residues of the CDR3 end, and the germline J gene fills in the rest. The chain joins TRBV28 to TRBJ2-1; D remains unclear. There are 15 residues in the CDR3. The V end lost 4 bases, the J end lost 8 bases, and 18 bases lay between the germline ends. CDR1 and CDR2 from the germline V gene are MDHEN and SYDVKM. Incomplete CDR3 DNA: TGTGCCAGCAGTTCCTCGGGTTTCGGCGGCGATGAG. Protein: CASSSSGFGGDE. The entire CDR3 protein reads CASSSSGFGGDEQFF.

Turning to this clone: The read halts 3 residues ahead of the CDR3 end, with the missing end drawn from the germline J gene. The genes are TRBV7-2 and TRBJ2-7; D may be TRBD2 (6 bases). CDR3 length equals 15 residues. Deletions cut 5 bases from V and 2 bases from J, with 16 bases between. Germline CDR1 and CDR2: SGHTA and FQGNSA. CDR3 DNA, as far as it was read: TGTGCCAGCAGCCGCAGGACGGGGGAAACCTACGAG. Protein product: CASSRRTGETYE. The complete CDR3 sequence is CASSRRTGETYEQYF. Full variable domain (missing parts from reference TRBV7-2 and TRBJ2-7): GAGVSQSPSNKVTEKGKDVELRCDPISGHTALYWYRQSLGQGLEFLIYFQGNSAPDKSGLPSDRFSAERTGGSVSTLTIQRTQQEDSAVYLCASSRRTGETYEQYFGPGTRLTVT.

As concerns this clone: The CDR3 extends 3 residues past the end of the read, so its final part is completed from the germline J gene. The chain recombines TRBV20-1 with TRBJ2-6; 11 bases map to TRBD1. The CDR3 is made up of 15 amino acids. CDR1 and CDR2 (germline): DFQATT, SNEGSKA (reference sequence). The J segment lost 0 bases and the V segment lost 6 bases, leaving 1 base of the junction unmatched. This CDR3 is CSAGQGGSGANVLTF. Incomplete CDR3 DNA: TGCAGTGCGGGACAGGGGGGCTCTGGGGCCAACGTC.

Comment on this clone: The DNA ends 3 residues before the CDR3 does, and the rest of the CDR3 is filled in from the germline J gene. The chain couples TRBV11-1 to TRBJ2-1, with D unclear. This CDR3 comprises 14 residues. CDR1 and CDR2 from the germline V gene are SGHAT and FQDESV (reference sequence). Trimming cost V 5 bases and J 9 bases, with 17 bases left between them. Incomplete CDR3 DNA: TGTGCCAGCAGCGCCATAGAATTTTTCGGTGAG. This sequence encodes CASSAIEFFGE. The CDR3 in its entirety is CASSAIEFFGEQFF.

CDR3 protein: CASSSWTEGDEKLFF. Incomplete CDR3 DNA: TGTGCCAGCAGTTCTTGGACAGAAGGAGATGAAAAA. The chain joins TRBV12-3 or TRBV12-4 to TRBJ1-4; a possible D gene is TRBD1 (6 bases). The read gets to within 3 residues of the CDR3 end, and the germline J gene fills in the rest. This CDR3 is 15 amino acids long. The V and J ends lost 4 bases and 6 bases respectively, with 15 bases between them.

In the case of this clone: The read ends 3 residues shy of where the CDR3 ends; the end is completed using the germline J gene. V is TRBV5-1 and J is TRBJ2-7; 12 bases are shared with TRBD2. The germline V gene has CDR1 SGHRS and CDR2 YFSETQ. V was pared by 0 bases and J by 3 bases, with 4 bases of the junction left unmatched. This CDR3 contains 16 residues. The CDR3 spells CASSLAGTSGYYEQYF. The part of the CDR3 DNA that was read is TGCGCCAGCAGCTTGGCCGGGACTAGCGGGTACTACGAG. Based on the CDR3 plus reference TRBV5-1 and TRBJ2-7, the full variable domain is KAGVTQTPRYLIKTRGQQVTLSCSPISGHRSVSWYQQTPGQGLQFLFEYFSETQRNKGNFPGRFSGRQFSNSRSEMNVSTLELGDSALYLCASSLAGTSGYYEQYFGPGTRLTVT.

On this clone: The read ends 3 residues early relative to the CDR3; the germline J gene fills the gap. The chain recombines TRBV2 with TRBJ2-7, with 11 positions matching TRBD1. The germline V gene encodes CDR1 SNHLY and CDR2 FYNNEI. This CDR3 is 14 amino acids long. The ends lost 6 bases at V and 4 bases at J; junction bases unmatched: 5. This chain's CDR3 is CASRDRGRRYEQYF. CDR3 DNA (partial): TGTGCCAGCAGGGACAGGGGGCGTCGGTACGAG.

Regarding this clone: The DNA ends 3 residues before the CDR3 does, and the rest of the CDR3 is filled in from the germline J gene. V is TRBV5-1 and J is TRBJ1-1; 7 nucleotides match TRBD1. The CDR3 has 11 amino acids. Trimming cost V 7 bases and J 7 bases; bases outside gene matches: 4. Germline CDR1 and CDR2: SGHRS and YFSETQ. The sequenced part of the CDR3 DNA is TGCGCCAGCTTCCAGGGGGGTGAA. Translated, it gives CASFQGGE. The full CDR3 reads CASFQGGEAFF. Filled out from reference TRBV5-1 and TRBJ1-1, the complete variable domain reads KAGVTQTPRYLIKTRGQQVTLSCSPISGHRSVSWYQQTPGQGLQFLFEYFSETQRNKGNFPGRFSGRQFSNSRSEMNVSTLELGDSALYLCASFQGGEAFFGQGTRLTVV.

Note on this clone: The missing CDR3 end, 3 residues past where the read stops, is filled in from the germline J gene. The V and J genes are TRBV19 and TRBJ1-2; D might be TRBD1 (6 bases). Germline CDR1 is LNHDA and CDR2 is SQIVND (reference sequence). Trimming left V 6 bases short and J 4 bases short, with 15 bases between. The CDR3 runs to 14 residues. CDR3 residues: CASSNREFSYGYTF. The sequenced CDR3 bases are TGTGCCAGTAGCAACAGGGAGTTTAGCTATGGC.

On this clone itself: The CDR3 end lies 3 residues beyond the end of the read and is filled in from the germline J gene. V is TRBV19 and J is TRBJ2-1; 8 nucleotides match TRBD1. With V trimmed by 3 bases and J by 6 bases, 7 bases remained unmatched. The CDR3 runs 15 residues. Germline V gene data show CDR1 as LNHDA and CDR2 as SQIVND (reference sequence). The sequenced CDR3 bases are TGTGCCAGTAGTATTCGGGACAGGAAGGGCAATGAG. It encodes CASSIRDRKGNE. The entire CDR3 sequence reads CASSIRDRKGNEQFF.

Points on this clone: With the read ending 3 residues before the CDR3 end, the germline J gene is used to fill in that end. The chain links TRBV11-2 to TRBJ1-1, with a possible D match to TRBD1 (5 bases). CDR1 SGHAT and CDR2 FQNNGV come from the germline V gene. Trimming stripped 3 bases from V and 3 bases from J, with 11 bases between. This CDR3 region has 14 residues. Incomplete CDR3 DNA: TGTGCCAGCAGCTTTAAGTCGGGGGACACTGAA. Protein product: CASSFKSGDTE. The CDR3 in full is CASSFKSGDTEAFF.

On this clone itself: The CDR3 end falls 3 residues outside the read, so it is completed with the germline J gene. This rearrangement joins TRBV20-1 to TRBJ1-6; possible D gene TRBD1, 5 bases. The germline gives CDR1 DFQATT, CDR2 SNEGSKA (reference sequence). V dropped 7 bases and J dropped 8 bases, with 15 bases sitting between them. This CDR3 has 13 amino acids. The CDR3 sequence: CSVRQGFDSPLHF. Incomplete CDR3 DNA: TGCAGTGTAAGGCAGGGTTTTGATTCACCC.

Concerning this clone: The read ends 3 residues shy of where the CDR3 ends; the end is completed using the germline J gene. The genes are TRBV6-1 and TRBJ1-4; D perhaps matches TRBD1 (6 bases). The germline V gene has CDR1 MNHNS and CDR2 SASEGT. The CDR3 is 16 amino acids. V was pared by 3 bases and J by 8 bases, with 19 bases between. The DNA read from the CDR3 is TGTGCCAGCAGTGAGGCTTGGACAGAAGGCAGGGAAAAA. Its translation is CASSEAWTEGREK. The complete CDR3 protein is CASSEAWTEGREKLFF.

As regards this clone: Read coverage stops 3 residues before the CDR3 terminus; the germline J gene supplies the remainder. This rearrangement joins TRBV23-1 to TRBJ2-7; TRBD1 might be the D (6 bases). TRBV23-1 is an ORF, and what it does is uncertain. The CDR3 runs 15 residues. Trimming pared 4 bases from V and 3 bases from J, leaving 16 bases between. The CDR3 sequence: CASSPPGTTYYEQYF. The covered CDR3 bases are TGCGCCAGCAGTCCCCCCGGGACAACATACTACGAG.

Of note for this clone: The read halts 3 residues ahead of the CDR3 end, with the missing end drawn from the germline J gene. The V gene is TRBV7-2, the J gene TRBJ2-1, with 8 bases aligning to TRBD2. The V segment lost 5 bases and the J segment 1 base; nucleotides outside the gene matches: 4. The CDR3 contains 15 residues. Germline loops: CDR1 SGHTA, CDR2 FQGNSA. The DNA read from the CDR3 is TGTGCCAGCAGCCCCTCTAGCGGGTCCTACAATGAG. Its translation is CASSPSSGSYNE. The entire CDR3 protein is CASSPSSGSYNEQFF.

In the case of this clone: The missing CDR3 end, 3 residues past where the read stops, is filled in from the germline J gene. The rearrangement links TRBV12-3 or TRBV12-4 to TRBJ2-7; 7 bases agree with TRBD1. This CDR3 has 13 amino acids. V lost 2 bases and J lost 4; bases outside the gene matches: 2. CDR3 protein: CASSLRGLYEQYF. The CDR3 bases that were read are TGTGCCAGCAGTTTAAGGGGGCTTTACGAG.

Comments on this clone: The CDR3 end falls 3 residues outside the read, so it is completed with the germline J gene. The chain employs TRBV5-1 and TRBJ1-2; D is possibly TRBD1 (5 bases). Trimming took 0 bases from V and 4 from J, leaving 10 bases between them. The CDR3 is 14 amino acids. Germline-derived CDR1 and CDR2 are SGHRS and YFSETQ. The sequenced CDR3 bases are TGCGCCAGCAGCTTGGCCCAACAGGTCTATGGC. Its translation is CASSLAQQVYG. The complete CDR3 reads CASSLAQQVYGYTF.

Remarks on this clone: The read is 3 residues too short to cover the CDR3 end, so that end is filled in from the germline J gene. This chain joins TRBV5-1 and TRBJ2-2; possibly TRBD2 for D (6 bases). CDR3 length equals 13 residues. Trimming removed 6 bases at V and 6 bases at J, with 12 bases between. The germline V gene has CDR1 SGHRS and CDR2 YFSETQ. Here the CDR3 reads CASTYAGSGELFF. Incomplete CDR3 DNA: TGCGCCAGCACCTACGCGGGATCCGGGGAG.

A word on this clone: The CDR3 is cut off 3 residues early in the read; its end comes from the germline J gene. J is TRBJ1-1 and V is TRBV19, with a tentative D call TRBD1 (6 bases). CDR1 is LNHDA and CDR2 is SQIVND in the germline V gene (reference sequence). The CDR3 is 11 residues long. CDR3 DNA, as far as it was read: TGTGCCAGTAGTGGGGGCAGCGAA. It specifies CASSGGSE. The entire CDR3 reads CASSGGSEAFF.

For this clone: The read ends 3 residues before the CDR3 terminus; that terminus is restored from the germline J gene. The chain recombines TRBV7-3 with TRBJ2-7, with TRBD1 as a possible D gene (6 bases). V lost 5 bases to trimming and J lost 4 bases, with 21 bases between them. Germline assignment: CDR1 SGHTA and CDR2 FQGTGA. The CDR3 length is 16 residues. CDR3 bases read: TGTGCCAGCAGCGAGGGGCCGCAGGGGCTCGGGTACGAG. Translated, it gives CASSEGPQGLGYE. The CDR3 in full is CASSEGPQGLGYEQYF.

A word on this clone: Sequencing ends 3 residues short of the CDR3 end; the germline J gene provides the rest. The V gene is TRBV19, the J gene TRBJ2-6; the D gene is possibly TRBD1 (5 bases). CDR3 length: 21 residues. CDR1 and CDR2 from the germline V gene are LNHDA and SQIVND (reference sequence). The germline V and J ends were trimmed by 3 bases and 0 bases, with 24 bases remaining between them. The CDR3 DNA, read in part, is TGTGCCAGTAGTATCCCGGCATGGGGCAGCACAGCGATCTCTGGGGCCAACGTC. Translation: CASSIPAWGSTAISGANV. The entire CDR3 protein is CASSIPAWGSTAISGANVLTF.

With regard to this clone: The read gets to within 3 residues of the CDR3 end, and the germline J gene fills in the rest. The chain couples TRBV6-1 to TRBJ2-1; TRBD1 agrees at 9 bases. This CDR3 is built from 15 residues. Losses at the gene ends were 4 bases for V and 6 bases for J; bases not matched to a gene: 7. Germline assignment: CDR1 MNHNS and CDR2 SASEGT. The CDR3 bases that were read are TGTGCCAGCAGTGTAGGGGACAGGGTTCGCAATGAG. This sequence encodes CASSVGDRVRNE. The CDR3 as a whole reads CASSVGDRVRNEQFF.